Listed here are 22 T cell receptor beta chains from one sample, sequenced in a study of T cells after yellow fever vaccination. One entry per CDR3 protein, called by TCRdb with MiXCR from the 5' RACE reads. The sample shows fewer than 650,000 distinct CDR3 sequences, around a fifth of them seen only once. The sample consisted of PBMCs, taken approximately 20 days after the first yellow fever vaccination. These receptors all stem from a man in his late teens or twenties who received the YFV17D yellow fever vaccine.

The V gene is TRBV5-1, the J gene TRBJ1-1, with 7 positions matching TRBD1. V lost 4 bases, J lost 0 bases, and 6 bases stayed unmatched. This CDR3 is built from 15 residues. Germline assignment: CDR1 SGHRS and CDR2 YFSETQ. CDR3 bases: TGCGCCAGCAGCCGCGCAGGGGGTATGAACACTGAAGCTTTCTTT. It codes for CASSRAGGMNTEAFF.

The chain has TRBV12-3 or TRBV12-4 and TRBJ2-1; D not resolved. Trimming cost V 7 bases and J 7 bases, with 17 bases left between them. The CDR3 sequence is 14 residues long. The CDR3 loop reads CASNRIGSSNEQFF. The CDR3 nucleotides are TGTGCCAGCAATCGTATAGGGTCTTCGAATGAGCAGTTCTTC.

This clonotype was counted only a few times. The chain recombines TRBV7-9 with TRBJ2-7, with D unclear. This CDR3 comprises 14 residues. Trimming cost V 2 bases and J 2 bases, with 10 bases left between them. Germline CDR1 and CDR2: SEHNR and FQNEAQ (reference sequence). The chain's CDR3 is CASSLNHFTYEQYF. In nucleotides, the CDR3 is TGTGCCAGCAGCTTAAATCACTTCACCTACGAGCAGTACTTC.

The chain carries TRBV7-2 and TRBJ2-7; 10 nucleotides match TRBD2. Germline V gene sequence: CDR1 SGHTA, CDR2 FQGNSA. J was trimmed by 8 bases and V by 5 bases; bases with no gene match: 6. The CDR3 loop spans 13 amino acids. CDR3 amino acids: CASSRWTSGKQYF. The CDR3 DNA is TGTGCCAGCAGCCGGTGGACTAGCGGCAAGCAGTACTTC.

V and J are TRBV6-5 and TRBJ2-1; D gene unclear. This CDR3 contains 14 residues. Germline CDR1 reads MNHEY; CDR2 reads SVGAGI. V lost 0 bases, J lost 7 bases, and 10 bases lay in between. The CDR3 here is CASSYSNEENEQFF. As DNA, the CDR3 is TGTGCCAGCAGTTACTCGAACGAGGAAAATGAGCAGTTCTTC.

The DNA of the CDR3 is TGCAGCGTTGAAAGGGGGCAACGAGATACGCAGTATTTT. This codes for CSVERGQRDTQYF. The rearrangement links TRBV29-1 to TRBJ2-3; the match to TRBD1 covers 7 bases. CDR1 SQVTM and CDR2 ANQGSEA come from the germline V gene. The V gene end was trimmed by 2 bases and the J gene end by 5 bases; junction bases not matched to a gene: 4. The CDR3 totals 13 residues.

The sample holds many counts of this clonotype. The rearrangement uses TRBV4-1 and TRBJ2-2; 12 nucleotides agree with TRBD1. V lost 4 bases to trimming and J lost 6 bases; unmatched junction nucleotides: 6. The CDR3 length is 16 residues. The germline gives CDR1 MGHRA, CDR2 YSYEKL. The chain's CDR3 is CASSPSGTGGPGELFF. The CDR3 nucleotides are TGCGCCAGCAGCCCCTCCGGGACAGGGGGCCCCGGGGAGCTGTTTTTT.

This clonotype was recorded a few times. The chain is built from TRBV5-1 and TRBJ2-5; D is ambiguous. The CDR3 has 14 residues. CDR1 is SGHRS, CDR2 YFSETQ, per germline. V was trimmed by 6 bases and J by 5 bases, leaving 17 bases between them. The CDR3, as DNA: TGCGCCAGCAACCCTACGTGGGGTAGGGAGACCCAGTACTTC. Protein: CASNPTWGRETQYF.

The gene calls are TRBV19 and TRBJ2-2; the match to TRBD1 covers 10 bases. With 7 bases clipped from V and 2 bases from J, the junction kept 7 bases outside the gene matches. The CDR3 totals 16 residues. Germline-derived CDR1 and CDR2 are LNHDA and SQIVND (reference sequence). The CDR3 DNA reads as TGTGCCAGTAATCTCAGACAGGGGGCCAACACCGGGGAGCTGTTTTTT. Translation gives CASNLRQGANTGELFF.

The chain couples TRBV7-2 to TRBJ2-3; the D gene could be TRBD1 or TRBD2 (6 bases each). CDR1 is SGHTA and CDR2 is FQGNSA in the germline V gene. The CDR3 runs to 17 residues. V lost 5 bases and J lost 1, with 19 bases in between. DNA for the CDR3: TGTGCCAGCAGCGTCCCGACCGGGGGCTGGGGCACAGATACGCAGTATTTT. It is translated as CASSVPTGGWGTDTQYF.

The gene calls are TRBV7-3 and TRBJ2-7; D perhaps matches TRBD2 (6 bases). V was pared by 4 bases and J by 6 bases, with 16 bases between. This CDR3 has 14 amino acids. CDR1 SGHTA and CDR2 FQGTGA come from the germline V gene. CDR3 DNA sequence: TGTGCCAGCAGCTCTTGGGGGGAATCTCGCGAGCAGTACGTC. Protein sequence: CASSSWGESREQYV.

This clonotype was counted a few times. The J gene is TRBJ2-5, the V gene TRBV3-1; D is undetermined. Germline V lookup: CDR1 LGHDT, CDR2 YNNKEL (reference sequence). The ends were cut back, 2 bases at V and 7 bases at J, with 11 bases in the middle. This CDR3 has 13 amino acids. CDR3 protein: CASSQRVSVTQYF. CDR3 bases: TGTGCCAGCAGCCAAAGGGTTTCGGTGACCCAGTACTTC.

In its sample, this clonotype was seen a few times. The gene calls are TRBV12-3 or TRBV12-4 and TRBJ1-2; D ambiguous. This CDR3 has 14 amino acids. The V end was cut by 5 bases, the J end by 5 bases, with 15 bases between. The CDR3 sequence: CASSTKERVYGYTF. The CDR3 bases are TGTGCCAGCAGTACCAAGGAAAGGGTTTATGGCTACACCTTC.

This clonotype was observed a few times. The J gene is TRBJ2-3, the V gene TRBV27, with 8 bases fitting TRBD2. Germline lookup yields CDR1 MNHEY and CDR2 SMNVEV (reference sequence). After removal of 6 bases from V and 4 bases from J, the junction contained 9 bases not matched to a gene. The CDR3 sequence is 15 residues long. The CDR3 coding sequence is TGTGCCAGCAGAGGTCTTGGACTAGCAGCAGATACGCAGTATTTT. It translates to CASRGLGLAADTQYF.

The chain uses TRBV12-3 or TRBV12-4 and TRBJ1-1, with D perhaps TRBD1 (5 bases). This CDR3 has 11 amino acids. Trimming shortened V by 5 bases and J by 12 bases, and 13 bases separated the two germline ends. The CDR3 protein is CASSKAGGTFF. The DNA for the CDR3 is TGTGCCAGCAGTAAGGCTGGGGGAACTTTCTTT.

The J gene is TRBJ2-1, the V gene TRBV5-1; D may be TRBD1 or TRBD2 (5 bases each). Looked up from germline, CDR1 is SGHRS and CDR2 is YFSETQ. Trimming left V 4 bases short and J 0 bases short, with 20 bases between. CDR3 length: 18 amino acids. The CDR3 loop is CASSGTGLRASSYNEQFF. CDR3 sequence (DNA): TGCGCCAGCAGCGGGACGGGGCTGCGGGCGAGCTCCTACAATGAGCAGTTCTTC.

This clonotype has more than one count but fewer than ten. The chain carries TRBV20-1 and TRBJ1-3; possible D gene TRBD1, 5 bases. Germline V gives CDR1 DFQATT, CDR2 SNEGSKA (reference sequence). This CDR3 is built from 14 residues. Trimming removed 5 bases from V and 2 bases from J, with 13 bases in between. CDR3: CSAPQAAAGNTIYF. In DNA, the CDR3 is TGCAGTGCTCCACAGGCGGCCGCTGGAAACACCATATATTTT.

This clonotype was found a few times. V and J are TRBV12-3 or TRBV12-4 and TRBJ1-1, with D perhaps matching TRBD1 (6 bases). CDR3 length equals 15 residues. V was clipped by 3 bases and J by 2 bases, with 13 bases between them. The CDR3 spells CASSFIDRINTEAFF. The CDR3 nucleotides read TGTGCCAGCAGTTTCATTGACAGGATTAACACTGAAGCTTTCTTT.

This chain joins TRBV20-1 and TRBJ2-3, with D possibly TRBD2 on 6 matching bases. Trimming shortened V by 6 bases and J by 14 bases, and 21 bases separated the two germline ends. From germline, CDR1 is DFQATT and CDR2 SNEGSKA (reference sequence). The CDR3 has 12 amino acids. In DNA, the CDR3 is TGCAGTGCCTTCAGCCGGCAGGGAGGTCCGTATTTT. This translates into CSAFSRQGGPYF.

V usage is TRBV5-1 and J usage is TRBJ2-1, with TRBD2 matching 8 bases. Per the germline V gene, CDR1 is SGHRS and CDR2 is YFSETQ. V trimming: 4 bases; J trimming: 4 bases; junction bases outside the gene matches: 10. The CDR3 runs to 16 residues. As DNA, the CDR3 is TGCGCCAGCAGCCCTCAGGCGGGGGGCTCGTACAATGAGCAGTTCTTC. Its protein product is CASSPQAGGSYNEQFF. The full variable domain, with the rest looked up from reference TRBV5-1 and TRBJ2-1, is KAGVTQTPRYLIKTRGQQVTLSCSPISGHRSVSWYQQTPGQGLQFLFEYFSETQRNKGNFPGRFSGRQFSNSRSEMNVSTLELGDSALYLCASSPQAGGSYNEQFFGPGTRLTVL.

This clonotype has a handful of counts. The gene calls are TRBV5-1 and TRBJ1-5; D unclear. Trimming took off 5 bases at V and 1 base at J, with 16 bases between the two ends. The germline gives CDR1 SGHRS, CDR2 YFSETQ. The CDR3 runs 16 residues. As DNA, the CDR3 is TGCGCCAGCAGACAAAGGAAAATTTGGAGCAATCAGCCCCAGCATTTT. Translation gives CASRQRKIWSNQPQHF.

Many counts were recorded for this clonotype. V gene TRBV2 combines with J gene TRBJ2-1; D unresolved. This CDR3 is built from 11 residues. The germline CDR1 and CDR2 sequences are SNHLY and FYNNEI. V lost 5 bases to trimming and J lost 6 bases, with 5 bases between them. CDR3 sequence reads: CASSFPNEQFF. The DNA of the CDR3 is TGTGCCAGCAGTTTTCCCAATGAGCAGTTCTTC.